Below, 22 T cell receptor beta chains from the same sample are listed, as sequenced in a study of shared clonotypes between healthy human individuals. Assay used: immunoSEQ multiplex PCR; TCRdb lists only in-frame clones, some missing. The sample lists approximately 500,000 clones, about 96% seen once, with about 0.064% in the top ten. The sequenced material came from naive CD4+ T cells sorted from blood. Indicated subset: CD45RA+ positively selected. The receptors originated from a woman aged 25 to 39 in good health.

This clone has only a few counts. V usage is TRBV30 and J usage is TRBJ2-7, with D maybe TRBD2 (6 bases). The CDR3 runs 16 residues. Germline values: CDR1 GTSNPN, CDR2 SVGIG (reference sequence). With 0 bases removed from V and 5 bases from J, the gap between germline ends came to 20 bases. CDR3 residues: CAWSVGWVREKHEQYF. The CDR3 region has the DNA TGTGCCTGGAGTGTAGGGTGGGTACGGGAGAAGCACGAGCAGTACTTC.

V and J are TRBV29-1 and TRBJ1-1; unclear D gene. This CDR3 comprises 12 residues. Looked up from germline, CDR1 is SQVTM and CDR2 is ANQGSEA. Trimming took 4 bases from V and 0 from J, leaving 6 bases between them. The CDR3 DNA reads TGCAGCGTTGCTAGGATGAACACTGAAGCTTTCTTT. Amino acid sequence: CSVARMNTEAFF.

This clone was seen a few times. The chain combines TRBV28 with TRBJ1-3, with D hard to call. The V end was cut by 5 bases, the J end by 4 bases, with 6 bases between. The CDR3 extends over 12 amino acids. Germline V gene lookup returns CDR1 MDHEN and CDR2 SYDVKM. The CDR3 reads CASSTAGNTIYF. The CDR3 region has the DNA TGTGCCAGCAGTACAGCCGGAAACACCATATATTTT.

The V call is TRBV7-9, the J call TRBJ1-4; TRBD1 matches 8 bases. CDR3 length equals 15 residues. CDR1 is SEHNR and CDR2 is FQNEAQ in the germline V gene (reference sequence). J was trimmed by 8 bases and V by 5 bases; bases with no gene match: 10. CDR3 sequence reads: CASSRGQGRSEKLFF. In nucleotides, the CDR3 is TGTGCCAGCAGCCGCGGACAGGGAAGATCCGAAAAACTGTTTTTT. Using reference TRBV7-9 and TRBJ1-4 for the parts outside the CDR3, the full variable domain is DTGVSQNPRHKITKRGQNVTFRCDPISEHNRLYWYRQTLGQGPEFLTYFQNEAQLEKSRLLSDRFSAERPKGSFSTLEIQRTEQGDSAMYLCASSRGQGRSEKLFFGSGTQLSVL.

This chain connects TRBV18 to TRBJ2-6; D unclear. Germline-derived CDR1 and CDR2 are KGHSH and LQKENI. CDR3 length equals 14 residues. Between the trimmed V and J ends, which lost 2 bases and 0 bases, there was a span of 2 bases. The CDR3 region has the DNA TGTGCCAGCTCACCAGGCTCTGGGGCCAACGTCCTGACTTTC. It is translated as CASSPGSGANVLTF.

J is TRBJ1-5 and V is TRBV5-1; D gene uncertain. From germline, CDR1 is SGHRS and CDR2 YFSETQ. The ends were cut back, 0 bases at V and 5 bases at J, with 6 bases in the middle. The CDR3 length is 13 residues. CDR3 DNA: TGCGCCAGCAGCTTGGACAGAGATCAGCCCCAGCATTTT. Translation: CASSLDRDQPQHF.

The chain is built from TRBV28 and TRBJ1-3; no clear D. The CDR3 runs 14 residues. Germline V gene sequence: CDR1 MDHEN, CDR2 SYDVKM. The ends were cut back, 8 bases at V and 0 bases at J, with 11 bases in the middle. The CDR3, as DNA: TGTGCCAGCGGAAGGGTCCCCTCTGGAAACACCATATATTTT. Translation gives CASGRVPSGNTIYF.

This clone appeared a single time. The chain links TRBV5-1 to TRBJ2-1; 12 nucleotides match TRBD2. V trimming: 7 bases; J trimming: 9 bases; junction bases outside the gene matches: 8. This CDR3 is built from 14 residues. Germline V gene sequence: CDR1 SGHRS, CDR2 YFSETQ. This CDR3 is CASWGGLAGREQFF. The CDR3 nucleotides are TGCGCCAGCTGGGGAGGACTAGCGGGACGTGAGCAGTTCTTC.

V gene TRBV6-1 combines with J gene TRBJ2-1, with 9 bases identical to TRBD2. J gave up 8 bases and V 2 bases, and 7 bases lay outside the gene matches. Germline V CDR1 and CDR2: MNHNS, SASEGT. The CDR3 sequence is 15 residues long. CDR3 protein: CASSESSGNLDEQFF. CDR3 sequence (DNA): TGTGCCAGCAGTGAATCTAGCGGGAATTTGGATGAGCAGTTCTTC.

The chain recombines TRBV4-1 with TRBJ2-7, with D hard to call. CDR1 and CDR2 (germline): MGHRA, YSYEKL. The CDR3 length is 13 residues. The V and J ends lost 3 bases and 4 bases respectively, with 10 bases between them. The CDR3 nucleotides read TGCGCCAGCAGCCAGATACTCCGGTACGAGCAGTACTTC. Its protein is CASSQILRYEQYF.

The chain uses TRBV7-9 and TRBJ1-1, with 8 nucleotides matching TRBD1. The CDR3 is made up of 16 amino acids. CDR1 is SEHNR, CDR2 FQNEAQ, per germline (reference sequence). With V trimmed by 6 bases and J by 4 bases, 13 bases remained unmatched. CDR3 protein: CASRPGTGGGPTEAFF. The CDR3 region has the DNA TGTGCCAGCAGACCCGGGACAGGCGGGGGACCCACTGAAGCTTTCTTT.

The J gene is TRBJ2-7, the V gene TRBV11-1, with TRBD1 identical over 8 bases. J was trimmed by 0 bases and V by 3 bases; bases with no gene match: 7. The CDR3 consists of 16 residues. Germline V gene sequence: CDR1 SGHAT, CDR2 FQDESV (reference sequence). Written as DNA, the CDR3 is TGTGCCAGCAGCTTGGGTCTGGGACAGGCCTCCTACGAGCAGTACTTC. As protein: CASSLGLGQASYEQYF.

The chain recombines TRBV11-2 with TRBJ2-2, with 7 bases lining up with TRBD1. V dropped 2 bases and J dropped 6; count of bases not matched to a gene: 0. This CDR3 contains 13 residues. Germline V gene lookup returns CDR1 SGHAT and CDR2 FQNNGV. The CDR3 nucleotides read TGTGCCAGCAGCTTACAGGGGGCCGGGGAGCTGTTTTTT. Translation gives CASSLQGAGELFF.

This clone has just one count. The V call is TRBV19, the J call TRBJ2-2; 7 bases are a match to TRBD2. V dropped 0 bases and J dropped 5; count of bases not matched to a gene: 6. This CDR3 has 16 residues. Germline lookup yields CDR1 LNHDA and CDR2 SQIVND (reference sequence). As DNA, the CDR3 is TGTGCCAGTAGTATAGAAGCGGGGATGCGGACCGGGGAGCTGTTTTTT. Translation gives CASSIEAGMRTGELFF.

This clone was counted once. This rearrangement joins TRBV2 to TRBJ1-1; tentatively, D is TRBD1 (6 bases). The CDR3 has 13 amino acids. Trimming removed 5 bases from V and 7 bases from J, with 14 bases in between. Germline CDR1 is SNHLY and CDR2 is FYNNEI. In DNA, the CDR3 is TGTGCCAGCAGTACCAGGGACACTCTTGAAGCTTTCTTT. As protein: CASSTRDTLEAFF.

This clone showed up just once. The V and J genes are TRBV10-1 and TRBJ2-3; no definite D call. The CDR3 extends over 11 amino acids. Germline CDR1 WNHNN, CDR2 SYGVQD (reference sequence). V dropped 4 bases and J dropped 5 bases, with 4 bases sitting between them. The CDR3 DNA sequence: TGCGCCAGCAGTGTGGGAGATACGCAGTATTTT. Residues: CASSVGDTQYF.

The chain recombines TRBV7-2 with TRBJ1-1; 7 bases map to TRBD1. Per germline, CDR1 SGHTA and CDR2 FQGNSA. Trimming took 5 bases from V and 3 from J; bases not matched to a gene: 3. CDR3 length equals 13 residues. The CDR3 here is CASSRRGDTEAFF. CDR3 bases: TGTGCCAGCAGCCGCAGGGGGGACACTGAAGCTTTCTTT.

The chain combines TRBV6-5 with TRBJ1-1, with D hard to call. This CDR3 comprises 14 residues. V was pared by 6 bases and J by 3 bases, with 14 bases between. Germline V gene data show CDR1 as MNHEY and CDR2 as SVGAGI. Written as DNA, the CDR3 is TGTGCCAGCAGAGCCCGCCTCTTGGACACTGAAGCTTTCTTT. Translated, it gives CASRARLLDTEAFF.

V is TRBV7-7 and J is TRBJ2-2; 11 positions match TRBD2. The CDR3 contains 16 residues. Trimming removed 5 bases from V and 8 bases from J; junction bases left unmatched: 10. Germline CDR1 SSHAT, CDR2 FNYEAQ (reference sequence). DNA of the CDR3: TGTGCCAGCAGCGTACGAACTAGCGGGAGAGGTGGGGAGCTGTTTTTT. As protein: CASSVRTSGRGGELFF.

This chain joins TRBV29-1 and TRBJ2-1; D is perhaps TRBD2 (6 bases). The V and J ends lost 5 bases and 6 bases respectively, with 8 bases between them. In germline, CDR1 is SQVTM, CDR2 ANQGSEA. CDR3 length: 11 amino acids. As DNA, the CDR3 is TGCAGCGTTACTAGCTTCAATGAGCAGTTCTTC. Its protein is CSVTSFNEQFF.

The chain recombines TRBV7-9 with TRBJ2-7, with 10 nucleotides matching TRBD1. Germline-derived CDR1 and CDR2 are SEHNR and FQNEAQ (reference sequence). This CDR3 contains 16 residues. After removal of 3 bases from V and 4 bases from J, the junction contained 9 bases not matched to a gene. The CDR3 coding sequence is TGTGCCAGCAGCTTTCCCTTCCGGGACAGGGGTTACGAGCAGTACTTC. This translates into CASSFPFRDRGYEQYF.

This clone has more than one count but fewer than ten. The rearrangement joins TRBV28 to TRBJ1-5; D uncertain. This CDR3 has 13 residues. Germline V gene sequence: CDR1 MDHEN, CDR2 SYDVKM. Trimming left V 4 bases short and J 2 bases short, with 6 bases between. In DNA, the CDR3 is TGTGCCAGCAGTTCCCTAGGCAATCAGCCCCAGCATTTT. Protein product: CASSSLGNQPQHF. The full variable domain, in which reference TRBV28 and TRBJ1-5 provide the parts outside the CDR3, is DVKVTQSSRYLVKRTGEKVFLECVQDMDHENMFWYRQDPGLGLRLIYFSYDVKMKEKGDIPEGYSVSREKKERFSLILESASTNQTSMYLCASSSLGNQPQHFGDGTRLSIL.